This is a list of T cell receptor beta chains from one sample in a study of radiotherapy plus CTLA-4 blockade in lung cancer. The data were produced by immunoSEQ multiplex PCR, yet TCRdb's version contains in-frame clones alone and is incomplete. This table has 70,000 to 90,000 clones, about 79% appearing once. The sequencing used peripheral blood, collected from a patient treated with radiotherapy plus ipilimumab. The origin of the receptors is a human donor with non-small cell lung cancer whose response to radiotherapy plus ipilimumab could not be evaluated. Some clones in this sample may be carry-over from other donors' samples. CDR3s include the opening cysteine and the closing phenylalanine or tryptophan. The D gene is left open where the match is weak. Only part of the rows carry a size: once, few, many, or a class if the clone is expanded.

TRBJ1-1 | TRBV11-3 | once | . | CASSITGVPEAFF | TGTGCCAGCAGCATAACGGGAGTCCCCGAAGCTTTCTTT
TRBJ2-7 | TRBV6-5 | few | . | CASQFQDSYEQYF | TGTGCCAGTCAGTTCCAGGACTCCTACGAGCAGTACTTC
TRBJ2-2 | TRBV2 | . | TRBD1 | CATLHGTGATGELFF | TGTGCCACCCTGCATGGGACAGGGGCCACCGGGGAGCTGTTTTTT
TRBJ2-7 | TRBV18 | . | . | CASSRATYEQYF | TGTGCCAGCTCACGAGCCACTTACGAGCAGTACTTC
TRBJ2-2 | TRBV7-2 | . | TRBD2 | CASRGSGGAGELFF | TGTGCCAGCAGAGGCAGCGGGGGTGCCGGGGAGCTGTTTTTT
TRBJ2-2 | TRBV4-3 | . | . | CASSQDHKGTGELFF | TGCGCCAGCAGCCAAGATCATAAGGGGACCGGGGAGCTGTTTTTT
TRBJ1-2 | TRBV7-6 | . | TRBD1 | CARAGTGKVMDYGYTF | TGTGCCCGTGCCGGGACAGGAAAAGTTATGGACTATGGCTACACCTTC
TRBJ2-1 | TRBV6-1 | . | . | CASSEALTRRGEQFF | TGTGCCAGCAGTGAAGCACTGACCCGCCGAGGTGAGCAGTTCTTC
TRBJ2-7 | TRBV11-1 | . | . | CASSLENGLYEQYF | TGTGCCAGCAGCTTAGAGAACGGTTTGTACGAGCAGTACTTC
TRBJ1-1 | TRBV6-5 | . | . | CAHGGQGTEAFF | TGTGCTCACGGAGGGCAGGGCACTGAAGCTTTCTTT
TRBJ2-5 | TRBV18 | . | TRBD1 | CASSPQFGQGPTQYF | TGTGCCAGCTCACCACAGTTTGGACAGGGCCCGACCCAGTACTTC
TRBJ2-3 | TRBV2 | . | TRBD1 | CASMKDRVGDTQYF | TGTGCCAGCATGAAGGACAGGGTGGGAGATACGCAGTATTTT
TRBJ1-2 | TRBV7-9 | few | TRBD1 | CASSLGTVDGYTF | TGTGCCAGCAGCCTCGGGACAGTTGATGGCTACACCTTC
TRBJ2-5 | TRBV7-3 | . | . | CASSLTIGLNQETQYF | TGTGCCAGCAGCTTAACGATTGGGCTAAACCAAGAGACCCAGTACTTC
TRBJ2-7 | TRBV7-2 | . | . | CASSASRGIYGEQYF | TGTGCCAGCAGCGCCAGCAGGGGAATTTACGGCGAGCAGTACTTC
TRBJ2-4 | TRBV6-5 | few | . | CASSYADIQYF | TGTGCCAGCAGTTACGCGGACATTCAGTACTTC
TRBJ2-2 | TRBV27 | . | TRBD2 | CASSRKGLAGNTGELFF | TGTGCCAGCAGTCGAAAGGGACTAGCGGGGAACACCGGGGAGCTGTTTTTT
TRBJ1-2 | TRBV6-5 | . | . | CASSPHNEALDGYTF | TGTGCCAGCAGTCCCCACAACGAGGCGCTGGATGGCTACACCTTC
TRBJ2-5 | TRBV5-1 | . | TRBD1 | CASSPTSGQGASETQYF | TGCGCCAGCAGCCCTACTTCTGGACAGGGGGCTTCGGAGACCCAGTACTTC
TRBJ1-2 | TRBV7-8 | . | . | CASSWEAGRSYGYTF | TGTGCCAGCAGCTGGGAAGCGGGACGGTCCTATGGCTACACCTTC
TRBJ1-1 | TRBV6-1 | few | TRBD1 | CASNLGQFMNTEAFF | TGTGCCAGCAACCTGGGACAGTTCATGAACACTGAAGCTTTCTTT
TRBJ2-3 | TRBV6-6 | . | . | CAARTDLTDTQYF | TGTGCCGCCCGGACAGATCTCACAGATACGCAGTATTTT
TRBJ2-2 | TRBV5-1 | . | TRBD2 | CASSRGGNTGELFF | TGCGCCAGCAGCCGCGGGGGGAACACCGGGGAGCTGTTTTTT
TRBJ2-7 | TRBV5-6 | . | TRBD2 | CASSRDSSGNYEQYF | TGTGCCAGCAGCCGGGACTCTAGCGGGAACTACGAGCAGTACTTC
TRBJ2-1 | TRBV5-1 | . | TRBD2 | CASSLAGGSGYEQFF | TGCGCCAGCAGTTTAGCGGGGGGGTCTGGGTATGAGCAGTTCTTC
TRBJ1-2 | TRBV2 | . | . | CASSEEALYRGYYTF | TGTGCCAGCAGTGAAGAGGCCCTCTACCGGGGGTACTACACCTTC
TRBJ2-3 | TRBV9 | . | . | CASSVESGGTDTQYF | TGTGCCAGCAGCGTAGAATCCGGAGGGACAGATACGCAGTATTTT
TRBJ2-3 | TRBV7-2 | . | . | CASSQVYSTDTQYF | TGTGCCAGCAGCCAGGTCTATAGCACAGATACGCAGTATTTT
TRBJ1-6 | TRBV7-2 | . | TRBD1 | CASKLQGAGNSPLHF | TGTGCCAGCAAGTTACAGGGGGCGGGTAATTCACCCCTCCACTTT
TRBJ2-5 | TRBV29-1 | . | . | CSVEAGGETQYF | TGCAGCGTTGAAGCCGGCGGAGAGACCCAGTACTTC
TRBJ1-1 | TRBV6-5 | . | . | CASSYSRYTEAFF | TGTGCCAGCAGTTACTCGAGATACACTGAAGCTTTCTTT
TRBJ2-3 | TRBV5-5 | . | . | CASSGDITDTQYF | TGTGCCAGCAGCGGGGACATAACAGATACGCAGTATTTT
TRBJ2-2 | TRBV7-9 | . | TRBD1 | CARVQTGLDAGELFF | TGTGCCAGAGTTCAGACAGGGCTGGACGCCGGGGAGCTGTTTTTT
TRBJ2-2 | TRBV20-1 | . | TRBD2 | CSAREAGELFF | TGCAGTGCCCGGGAGGCCGGGGAGCTGTTTTTT
TRBJ2-5 | TRBV11-3 | . | TRBD1 | CASSLGTGYEETQYF | TGTGCCAGCAGCTTAGGGACAGGGTATGAAGAGACCCAGTACTTC
TRBJ2-3 | TRBV2 | few | . | CASSDRGSNTDTQYF | TGTGCCAGCAGTGACAGGGGCAGTAACACAGATACGCAGTATTTT
TRBJ1-6 | TRBV2 | . | TRBD1 | CATGTGAHNSPLHF | TGTGCCACCGGGACAGGGGCGCATAATTCACCCCTCCACTTT
TRBJ2-7 | TRBV23-1 | . | . | CASSPLPHEQYF | TGCGCCAGCAGTCCCCTCCCCCACGAGCAGTACTTC
TRBJ1-6 | TRBV27 | . | . | CASSLYWSSYNSPLHF | TGTGCCAGCAGTTTATACTGGAGCTCCTATAATTCACCCCTCCACTTT
TRBJ1-1 | TRBV30 | . | . | CAWSEQLETEAFF | TGTGCCTGGAGTGAACAACTAGAGACTGAAGCTTTCTTT
TRBJ1-2 | TRBV5-6 | . | TRBD1 | CASSPDRGVVLNYGYTF | TGTGCCAGCAGCCCGGACAGGGGAGTGGTTCTAAACTATGGCTACACCTTC
TRBJ2-3 | TRBV6-6 | . | . | CAAWADRLSTDTQYF | TGTGCCGCCTGGGCCGACAGATTAAGCACAGATACGCAGTATTTT